One and the same sample provided the 3 T cell receptor beta chains below, sequenced in a study of PD-1 blockade in mismatch repair-deficient tumors. The method was immunoSEQ multiplex PCR; TCRdb's version includes in-frame clones alone and lacks a portion of them. The table includes tens of thousands of clones, 78% detected once. The starting material was peripheral blood, obtained 2 weeks after starting pembrolizumab. These receptors were taken from an adult with mismatch repair-deficient cancer.

The chain couples TRBV5-5 to TRBJ2-7; 12 bases fit TRBD2. Germline loops: CDR1 SGHKS, CDR2 YYEKEE (reference sequence). V lost 0 bases, J lost 6 bases, and 13 bases stayed unmatched. The CDR3 is 18 amino acids. The CDR3 protein is CASSLGLAGGPIVREQYF. The CDR3 DNA reads as TGTGCCAGCAGCTTGGGGCTAGCGGGAGGGCCTATAGTACGCGAGCAGTACTTC.

There are a few counts of this clone. This chain connects TRBV28 to TRBJ1-2; TRBD1 aligns across 7 bases. The germline V gene has CDR1 MDHEN and CDR2 SYDVKM. The CDR3 loop spans 12 amino acids. V lost 5 bases to trimming and J lost 8 bases; unmatched junction nucleotides: 5. CDR3 in DNA: TGTGCCAGCAGTGCGGGACAGCGGGGCTACACCTTC. Amino acids: CASSAGQRGYTF.

The rearrangement links TRBV21-1 to TRBJ1-5. TRBV21-1 is reported as a pseudogene. This CDR3 has 15 residues. The CDR3 loop is CASSKWGRENQPQHF. The CDR3 coding sequence is TGTGCCAGCAGCAAATGGGGAAGGGAGAATCAGCCCCAGCATTTT.